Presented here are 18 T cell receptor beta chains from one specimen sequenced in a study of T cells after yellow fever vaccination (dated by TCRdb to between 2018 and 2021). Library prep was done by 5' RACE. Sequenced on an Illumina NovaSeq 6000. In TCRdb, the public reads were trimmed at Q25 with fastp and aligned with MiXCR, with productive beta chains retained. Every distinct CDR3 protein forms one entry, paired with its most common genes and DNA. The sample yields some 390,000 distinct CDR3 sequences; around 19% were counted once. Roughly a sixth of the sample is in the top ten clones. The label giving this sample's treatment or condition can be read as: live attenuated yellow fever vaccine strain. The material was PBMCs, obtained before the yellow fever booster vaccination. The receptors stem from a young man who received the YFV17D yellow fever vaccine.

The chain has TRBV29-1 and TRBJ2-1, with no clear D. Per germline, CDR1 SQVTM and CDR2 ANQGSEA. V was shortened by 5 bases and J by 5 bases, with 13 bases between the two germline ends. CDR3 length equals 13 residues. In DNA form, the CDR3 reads TGCAGCGTTAGCACCGGGTTGGACAATGAGCAGTTCTTC. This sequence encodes CSVSTGLDNEQFF.

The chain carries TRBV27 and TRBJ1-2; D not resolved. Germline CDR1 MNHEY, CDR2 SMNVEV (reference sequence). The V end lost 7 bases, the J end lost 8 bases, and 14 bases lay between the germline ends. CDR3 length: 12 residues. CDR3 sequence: CASIFDLGGYTF. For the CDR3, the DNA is TGTGCCAGCATTTTTGACCTGGGGGGCTACACCTTC.

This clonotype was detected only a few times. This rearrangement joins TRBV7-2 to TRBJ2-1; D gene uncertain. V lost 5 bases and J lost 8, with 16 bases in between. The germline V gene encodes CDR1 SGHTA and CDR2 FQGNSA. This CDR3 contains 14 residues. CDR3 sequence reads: CASSVTSGGDEQFF. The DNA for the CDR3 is TGTGCCAGCAGCGTCACCTCCGGTGGGGATGAGCAGTTCTTC.

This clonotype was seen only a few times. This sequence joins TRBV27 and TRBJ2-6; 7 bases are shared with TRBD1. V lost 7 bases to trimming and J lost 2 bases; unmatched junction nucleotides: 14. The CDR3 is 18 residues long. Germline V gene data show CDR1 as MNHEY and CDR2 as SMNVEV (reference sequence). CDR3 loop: CASTLYPEQGTGANVLTF. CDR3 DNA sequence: TGTGCCAGCACCTTATACCCCGAACAGGGGACTGGGGCCAACGTCCTGACTTTC.

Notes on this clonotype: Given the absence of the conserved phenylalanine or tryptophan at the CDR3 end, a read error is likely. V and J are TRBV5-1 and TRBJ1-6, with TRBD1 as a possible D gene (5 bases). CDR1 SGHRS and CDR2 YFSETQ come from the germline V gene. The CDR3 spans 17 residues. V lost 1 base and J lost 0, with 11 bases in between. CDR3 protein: CASSLRRDFSYNSPLHS. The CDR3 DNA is TGCGCCAGCAGCTTGAGACGGGACTTCTCCTATAATTCACCCCTCCACTCT.

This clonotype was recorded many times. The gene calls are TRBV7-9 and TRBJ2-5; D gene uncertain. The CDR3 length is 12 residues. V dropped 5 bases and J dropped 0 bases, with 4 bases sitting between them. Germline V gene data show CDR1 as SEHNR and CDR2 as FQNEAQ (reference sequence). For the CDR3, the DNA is TGTGCCAGCAGCACGTACCAAGAGACCCAGTACTTC. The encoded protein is CASSTYQETQYF.

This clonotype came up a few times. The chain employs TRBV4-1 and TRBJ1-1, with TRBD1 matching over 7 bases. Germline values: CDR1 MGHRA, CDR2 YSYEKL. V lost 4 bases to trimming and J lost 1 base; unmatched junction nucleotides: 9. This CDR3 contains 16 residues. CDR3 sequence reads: CASSRLRQGRNTEAFF. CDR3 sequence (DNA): TGCGCCAGCAGCCGTTTGAGACAGGGCCGGAACACTGAAGCTTTCTTT.

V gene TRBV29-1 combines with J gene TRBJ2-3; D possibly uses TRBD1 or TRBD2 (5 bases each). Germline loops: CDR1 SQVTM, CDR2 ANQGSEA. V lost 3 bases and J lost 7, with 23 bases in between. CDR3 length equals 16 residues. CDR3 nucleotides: TGCAGCGTTGATAAGTCGGGCAGGGAGAAGTCAAATACGCAGTATTTT. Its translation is CSVDKSGREKSNTQYF.

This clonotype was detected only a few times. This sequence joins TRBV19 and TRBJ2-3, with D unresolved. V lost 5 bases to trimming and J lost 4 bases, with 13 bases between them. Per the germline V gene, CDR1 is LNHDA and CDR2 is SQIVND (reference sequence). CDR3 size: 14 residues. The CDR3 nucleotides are TGTGCCAGTAGTGCTCGGAGTATTGCAGATACGCAGTATTTT. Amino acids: CASSARSIADTQYF.

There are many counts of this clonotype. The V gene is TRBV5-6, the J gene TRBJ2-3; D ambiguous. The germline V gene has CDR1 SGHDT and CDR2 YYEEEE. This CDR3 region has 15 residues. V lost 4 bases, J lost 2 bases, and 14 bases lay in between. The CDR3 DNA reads TGTGCCAGCAGCCTAACGGAGATACTCACAGATACGCAGTATTTT. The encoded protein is CASSLTEILTDTQYF.

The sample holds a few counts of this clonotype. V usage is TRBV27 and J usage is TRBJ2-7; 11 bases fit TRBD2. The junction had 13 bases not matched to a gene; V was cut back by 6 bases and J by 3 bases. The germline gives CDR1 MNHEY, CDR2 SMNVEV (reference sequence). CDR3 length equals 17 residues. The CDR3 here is CASRYGTSGYLGYEQYF. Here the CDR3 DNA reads TGTGCCAGCAGATACGGGACTAGCGGATACTTGGGCTACGAGCAGTACTTC.

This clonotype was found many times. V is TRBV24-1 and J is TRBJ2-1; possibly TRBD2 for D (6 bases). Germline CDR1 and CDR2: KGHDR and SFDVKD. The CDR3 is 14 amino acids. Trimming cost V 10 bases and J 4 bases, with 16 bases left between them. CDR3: CATSHGGSYNEQFF. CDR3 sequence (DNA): TGTGCCACTTCCCACGGGGGATCATACAATGAGCAGTTCTTC.

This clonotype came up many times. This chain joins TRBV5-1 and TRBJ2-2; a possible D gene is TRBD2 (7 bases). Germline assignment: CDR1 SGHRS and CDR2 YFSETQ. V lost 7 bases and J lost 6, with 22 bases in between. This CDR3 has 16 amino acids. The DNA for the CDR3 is TGCGCCAGCCTACCGGGGGGCGGACCGGTCCCCGGGGAGCTGTTTTTT. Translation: CASLPGGGPVPGELFF.

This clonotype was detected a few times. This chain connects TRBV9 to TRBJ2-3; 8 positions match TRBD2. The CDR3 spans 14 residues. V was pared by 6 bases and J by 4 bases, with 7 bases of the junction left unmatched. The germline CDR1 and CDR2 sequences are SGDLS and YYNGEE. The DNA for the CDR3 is TGTGCCAGCACCGGCGGGGGGCGGGCAGATACGCAGTATTTT. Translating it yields CASTGGGRADTQYF. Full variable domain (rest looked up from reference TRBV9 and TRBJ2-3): DSGVTQTPKHLITATGQRVTLRCSPRSGDLSVYWYQQSLDQGLQFLIQYYNGEERAKGNILERFSAQQFPDLHSELNLSSLELGDSALYFCASTGGGRADTQYFGPGTRLTVL.

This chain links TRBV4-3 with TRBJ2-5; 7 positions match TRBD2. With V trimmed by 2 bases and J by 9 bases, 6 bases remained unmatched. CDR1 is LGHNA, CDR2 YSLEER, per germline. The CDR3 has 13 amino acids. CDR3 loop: CASSQSTGLPQYF. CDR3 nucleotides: TGCGCCAGCAGCCAATCGACGGGACTACCCCAGTACTTC.

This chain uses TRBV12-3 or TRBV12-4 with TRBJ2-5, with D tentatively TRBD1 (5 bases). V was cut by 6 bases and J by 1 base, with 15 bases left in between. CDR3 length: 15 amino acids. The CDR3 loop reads CASSHHQGGQETQYF. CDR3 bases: TGTGCCAGCAGCCACCACCAGGGTGGCCAAGAGACCCAGTACTTC.

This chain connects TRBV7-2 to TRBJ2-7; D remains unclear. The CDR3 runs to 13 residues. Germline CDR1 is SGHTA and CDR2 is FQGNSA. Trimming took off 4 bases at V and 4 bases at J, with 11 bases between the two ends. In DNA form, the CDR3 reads TGTGCCAGCAGCTCACTCGACGGATACGAGCAGTACTTC. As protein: CASSSLDGYEQYF.

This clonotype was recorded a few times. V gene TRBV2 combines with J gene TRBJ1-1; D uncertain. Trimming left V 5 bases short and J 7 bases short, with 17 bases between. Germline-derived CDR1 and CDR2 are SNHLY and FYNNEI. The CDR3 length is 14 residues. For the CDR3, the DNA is TGTGCCAGCAGTACCGGCCAAGTCGCTGTTGAAGCTTTCTTT. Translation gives CASSTGQVAVEAFF.